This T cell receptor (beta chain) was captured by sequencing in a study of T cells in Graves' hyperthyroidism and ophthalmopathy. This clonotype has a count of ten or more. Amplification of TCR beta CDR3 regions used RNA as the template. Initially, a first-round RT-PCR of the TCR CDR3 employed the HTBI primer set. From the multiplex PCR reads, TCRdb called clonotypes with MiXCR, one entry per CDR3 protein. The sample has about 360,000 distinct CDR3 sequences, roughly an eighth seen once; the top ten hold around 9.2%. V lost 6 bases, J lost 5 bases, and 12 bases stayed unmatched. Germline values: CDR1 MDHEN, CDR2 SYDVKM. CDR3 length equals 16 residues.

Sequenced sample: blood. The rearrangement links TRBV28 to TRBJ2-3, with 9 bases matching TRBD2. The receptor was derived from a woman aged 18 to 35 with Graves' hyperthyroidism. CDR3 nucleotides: TGTGCCAGCAGAAGTAGCGGGAGTGTTAAAATAGATACGCAGTATTTT. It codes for CASRSSGSVKIDTQYF.